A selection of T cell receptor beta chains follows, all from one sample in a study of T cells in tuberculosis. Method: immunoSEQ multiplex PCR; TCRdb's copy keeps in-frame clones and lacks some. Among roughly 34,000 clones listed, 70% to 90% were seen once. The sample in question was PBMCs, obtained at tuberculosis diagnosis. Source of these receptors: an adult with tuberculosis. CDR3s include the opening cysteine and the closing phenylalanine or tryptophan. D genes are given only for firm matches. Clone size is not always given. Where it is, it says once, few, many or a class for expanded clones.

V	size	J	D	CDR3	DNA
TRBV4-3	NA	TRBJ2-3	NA	CASSQQGGATDTQYF	TGCGCCAGCAGCCAACAGGGTGGGGCCACAGATACGCAGTATTTT
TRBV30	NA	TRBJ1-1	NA	CAWSPVSGGTEAFF	TGTGCCTGGAGTCCCGTCTCCGGGGGAACTGAAGCTTTCTTT
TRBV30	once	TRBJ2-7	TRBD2	CAWSRGGGTYEQYF	TGTGCCTGGAGTCGCGGGGGGGGCACCTACGAGCAGTACTTC
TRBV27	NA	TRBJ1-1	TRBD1	CASSSRTGGAIIGRKGTEAFF	TGTGCCAGCAGTTCCCGCACAGGGGGCGCCATAATTGGAAGAAAGGGCACTGAAGCTTTCTTT
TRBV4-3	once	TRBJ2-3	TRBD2	CASSQELAGGTDTQYF	TGCGCCAGCAGCCAAGAACTAGCGGGGGGCACAGATACGCAGTATTTT
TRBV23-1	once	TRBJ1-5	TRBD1	CASSQYTGGNQPQHF	TGCGCCAGCAGTCAATATACAGGGGGCAATCAGCCCCAGCATTTT
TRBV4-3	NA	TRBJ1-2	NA	CASSQEETERYGYTF	TGCGCCAGCAGCCAAGAGGAGACAGAGAGGTATGGCTACACCTTC
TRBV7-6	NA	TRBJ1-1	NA	CASSPPIRPARLTPEAFF	TGTGCCAGCAGCCCCCCAATCCGACCCGCTAGACTAACACCCGAAGCTTTCTTT
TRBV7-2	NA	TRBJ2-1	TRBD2	CASSRTSGRENEQFF	TGTGCCAGCAGCCGGACTAGCGGGAGGGAAAATGAGCAGTTCTTC
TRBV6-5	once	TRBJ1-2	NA	CASGPGNYGYTF	TGTGCCAGTGGACCAGGGAACTATGGCTACACCTTC
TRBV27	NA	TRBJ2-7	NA	CASSSQGNEQYF	TGTGCCAGCAGTTCTCAGGGAAACGAGCAGTACTTC
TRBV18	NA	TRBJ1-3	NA	CASSSAWEVHF	TGTGCCAGCTCGTCGGCCTGGGAGGTACATTTT
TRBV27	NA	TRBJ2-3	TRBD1	CASRKTGGSTDTQYF	TGTGCCAGCAGAAAAACAGGGGGGAGCACAGATACGCAGTATTTT
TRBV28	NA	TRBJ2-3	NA	CASSLGSSSTDTQYF	TGTGCCAGCAGTTTGGGGAGTTCGAGCACAGATACGCAGTATTTT